This T cell receptor (beta chain) was captured in a study of blood T cell repertoires in COVID-19. Overall study context: Italy, Spain and the United States were the sources of the convalescent and acute COVID-19 samples.

CDR1 and CDR2 from the germline V gene are SQVTM and ANQGSEA. The CDR3 runs to 13 residues. Between the trimmed V and J ends, which lost 7 bases and 7 bases, there was a span of 18 bases. Method: immunoSEQ multiplex PCR; TCRdb's copy keeps in-frame clones and lacks some. Here the sample spans roughly 290,000 clones, 87% being singletons. Recovered Cohort 3 donors showed two negative PCRs, clearance, or symptom resolution. The chain is built from TRBV29-1 and TRBJ2-3; D unclear. The clonotype originates from a woman aged 40 to 50 who had recovered from COVID-19. Sequencing was carried out using PBMCs or T cells enriched from blood (not recorded which). The CDR3 spells CSALFPELYTQYF. In nucleotides, the CDR3 is TGCAGCGCGCTGTTCCCCGAGCTGTATACGCAGTATTTT.